This T cell receptor beta chain emerged from a study of cytomegalovirus exposure and HLA in healthy donors. Overall study results and limits: An Asian-associated ancestry cluster reportedly showed fewer N-insertions than the roughly 670-donor mean in a later analysis. The authors enumerated 180 or so TCR beta chains as linked to cytomegalovirus. The likely explanation for a cluster of highly shared sequence variants was sequencing artifact.

A multiplex PCR was run with 60 Vbeta primers and 13 Jbeta primers. The authors' processing: An analysis that came later counted 80 million or so unique TCR beta chains, around 12 million shared. This table comes from immunoSEQ multiplex PCR, and its TCRdb copy is limited to in-frame clones, with some not included. That table supplies the V and J calls and clone size; D and trimming were determined from the DNA. The data show approximately 220,000 clones, less than 85% seen once. This clone was observed once. Antigen unknown. Between the trimmed V and J ends, which lost 3 bases and 4 bases, there was a span of 10 bases. From germline, CDR1 is SNHLY and CDR2 FYNNEI. The CDR3 loop spans 14 amino acids.

V gene TRBV2 combines with J gene TRBJ1-3, with D possibly TRBD1 on 5 matching bases. This TCR was recovered from a young man in good health and CMV-seronegative. The material sequenced was PBMCs. CDR3 sequence reads: CASSEAGLGNTIYF. The CDR3 DNA reads as TGTGCCAGCAGTGAGGCAGGGCTCGGAAACACCATATATTTT.